This TCR beta chain was obtained from a study of prognosis after radiotherapy for stage I lung cancer. Researchers used two-round multiplex PCR to amplify TCR beta CDR3 starting from genomic DNA. With primers specific to each TRBV and TRBJ gene, the first-round PCR was performed. TCRdb ran MiXCR on the multiplex PCR reads and lists one entry per CDR3 protein. Of some 17,000 distinct CDR3 sequences in the sample, roughly two fifths are singletons; the top ten hold around two fifths. Peripheral blood, roughly 6 milliliters per draw, was collected at each of two time points. The receptor's source is a donor aged 50 or older with non-small cell lung cancer. The sequenced sample was PBMCs, obtained before or after stereotactic body radiation therapy (not recorded which).

DNA for the CDR3: TGTGCCAGCAGCGGATCCCCGGGCACCATATATTTT. Its translation: CASSGSPGTIYF. The V and J genes are TRBV7-2 and TRBJ1-3; D remains ambiguous. V lost 5 bases to trimming and J lost 9 bases, with 11 bases between them. In germline, CDR1 is SGHTA, CDR2 FQGNSA. The CDR3 totals 12 residues. Together with reference TRBV7-2 and TRBJ1-3, the CDR3 gives the full variable domain: GAGVSQSPSNKVTEKGKDVELRCDPISGHTALYWYRQSLGQGLEFLIYFQGNSAPDKSGLPSDRFSAERTGGSVSTLTIQRTQQEDSAVYLCASSGSPGTIYFGEGSWLTVV.